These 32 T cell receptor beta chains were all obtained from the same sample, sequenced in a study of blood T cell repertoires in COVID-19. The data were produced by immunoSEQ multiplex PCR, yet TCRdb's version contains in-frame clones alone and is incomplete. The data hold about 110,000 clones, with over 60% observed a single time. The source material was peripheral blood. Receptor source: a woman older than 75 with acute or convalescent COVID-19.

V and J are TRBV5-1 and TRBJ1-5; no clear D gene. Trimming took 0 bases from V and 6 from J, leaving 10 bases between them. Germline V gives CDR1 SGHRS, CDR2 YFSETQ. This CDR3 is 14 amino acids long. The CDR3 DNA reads TGCGCCAGCAGCTTGGGCCCCGTCAGTCAGCCCCAGCATTTT. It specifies CASSLGPVSQPQHF. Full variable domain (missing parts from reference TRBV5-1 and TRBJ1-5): KAGVTQTPRYLIKTRGQQVTLSCSPISGHRSVSWYQQTPGQGLQFLFEYFSETQRNKGNFPGRFSGRQFSNSRSEMNVSTLELGDSALYLCASSLGPVSQPQHFGDGTRLSIL.

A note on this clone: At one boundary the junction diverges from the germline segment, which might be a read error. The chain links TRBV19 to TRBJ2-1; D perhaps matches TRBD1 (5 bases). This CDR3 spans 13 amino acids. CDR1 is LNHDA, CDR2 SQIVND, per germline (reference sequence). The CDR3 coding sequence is TGTGCCAGTAGTATTGAGCTATGGGGCAGGGCGATCTTC. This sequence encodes CASSIELWGRAIF.

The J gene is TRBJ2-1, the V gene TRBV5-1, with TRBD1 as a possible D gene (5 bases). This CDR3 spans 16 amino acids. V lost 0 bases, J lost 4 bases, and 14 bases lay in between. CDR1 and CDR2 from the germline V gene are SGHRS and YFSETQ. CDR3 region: CASSLGSDGAYNEQFF. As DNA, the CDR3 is TGCGCCAGCAGCTTGGGAAGCGATGGGGCGTACAATGAGCAGTTCTTC.

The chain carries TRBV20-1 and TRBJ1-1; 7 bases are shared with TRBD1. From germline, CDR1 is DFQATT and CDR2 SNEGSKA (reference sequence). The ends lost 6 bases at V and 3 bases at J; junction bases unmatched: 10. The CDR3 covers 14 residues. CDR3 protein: CSASKGGADTEAFF. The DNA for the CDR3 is TGCAGTGCAAGTAAAGGGGGCGCGGACACTGAAGCTTTCTTT.

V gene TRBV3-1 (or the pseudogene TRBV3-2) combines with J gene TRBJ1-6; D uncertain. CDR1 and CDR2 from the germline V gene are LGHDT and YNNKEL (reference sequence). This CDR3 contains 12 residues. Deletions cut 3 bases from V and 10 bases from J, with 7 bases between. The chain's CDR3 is CASSHGGSPLHF. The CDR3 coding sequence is TGTGCCAGCAGCCATGGCGGGTCACCCCTCCACTTT.

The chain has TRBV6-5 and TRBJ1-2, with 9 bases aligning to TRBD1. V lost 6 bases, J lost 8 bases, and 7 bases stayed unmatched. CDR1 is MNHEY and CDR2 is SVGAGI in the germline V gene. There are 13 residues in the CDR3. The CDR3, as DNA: TGTGCCAGCAGACGACAGGGGGATGGCGGCTACACCTTC. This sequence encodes CASRRQGDGGYTF.

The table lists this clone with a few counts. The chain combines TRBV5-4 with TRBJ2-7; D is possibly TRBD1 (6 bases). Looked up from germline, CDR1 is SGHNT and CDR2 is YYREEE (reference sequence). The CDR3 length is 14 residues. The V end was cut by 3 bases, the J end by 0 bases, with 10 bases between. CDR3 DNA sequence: TGTGCCAGCAGCTCCAGGGGAAACTCCTACGAGCAGTACTTC. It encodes CASSSRGNSYEQYF.

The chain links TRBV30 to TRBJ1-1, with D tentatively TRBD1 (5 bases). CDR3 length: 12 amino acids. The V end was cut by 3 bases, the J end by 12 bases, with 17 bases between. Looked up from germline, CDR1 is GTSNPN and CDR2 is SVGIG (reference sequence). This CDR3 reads CAWRKLDSKTFF. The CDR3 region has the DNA TGTGCCTGGAGGAAGCTAGACAGCAAAACTTTCTTT.

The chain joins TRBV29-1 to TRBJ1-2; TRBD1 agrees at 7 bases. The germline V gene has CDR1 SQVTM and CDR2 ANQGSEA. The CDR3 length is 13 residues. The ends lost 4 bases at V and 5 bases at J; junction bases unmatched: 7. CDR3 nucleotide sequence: TGCAGCGTTGCCCTCGGACAGGAATATGGCTACACCTTC. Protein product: CSVALGQEYGYTF.

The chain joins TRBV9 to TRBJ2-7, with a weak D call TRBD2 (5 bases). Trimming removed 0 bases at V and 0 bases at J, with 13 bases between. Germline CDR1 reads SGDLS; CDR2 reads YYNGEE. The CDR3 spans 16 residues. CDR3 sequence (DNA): TGTGCCAGCAGCGTAGGGGGATTAGGGAGCTCCTACGAGCAGTACTTC. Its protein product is CASSVGGLGSSYEQYF.

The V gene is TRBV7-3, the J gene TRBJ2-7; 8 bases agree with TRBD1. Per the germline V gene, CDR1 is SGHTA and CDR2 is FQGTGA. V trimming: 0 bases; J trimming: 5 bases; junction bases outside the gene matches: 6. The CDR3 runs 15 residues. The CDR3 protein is CASSLTPGQAHEQYF. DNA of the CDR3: TGTGCCAGCAGCTTAACCCCGGGACAGGCCCACGAGCAGTACTTC.

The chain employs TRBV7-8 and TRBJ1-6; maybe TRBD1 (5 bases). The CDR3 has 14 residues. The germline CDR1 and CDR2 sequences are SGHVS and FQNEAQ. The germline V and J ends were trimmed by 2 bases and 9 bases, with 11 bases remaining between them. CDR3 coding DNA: TGTGCCAGCAGCTTATCGGACATTGGTTCACCCCTCCACTTT. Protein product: CASSLSDIGSPLHF.

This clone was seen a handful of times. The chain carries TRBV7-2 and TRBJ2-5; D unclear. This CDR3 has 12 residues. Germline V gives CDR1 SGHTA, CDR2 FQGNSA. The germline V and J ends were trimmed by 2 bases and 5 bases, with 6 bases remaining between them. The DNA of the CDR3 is TGTGCCAGCAGCTTAATATATGAGACCCAGTACTTC. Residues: CASSLIYETQYF.

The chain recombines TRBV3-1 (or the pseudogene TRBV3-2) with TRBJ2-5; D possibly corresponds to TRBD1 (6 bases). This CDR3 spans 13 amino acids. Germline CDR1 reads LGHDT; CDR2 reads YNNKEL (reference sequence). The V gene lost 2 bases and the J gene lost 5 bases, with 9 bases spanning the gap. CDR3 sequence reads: CASSQKGVETQYF. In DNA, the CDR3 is TGTGCCAGCAGCCAAAAGGGGGTGGAGACCCAGTACTTC.

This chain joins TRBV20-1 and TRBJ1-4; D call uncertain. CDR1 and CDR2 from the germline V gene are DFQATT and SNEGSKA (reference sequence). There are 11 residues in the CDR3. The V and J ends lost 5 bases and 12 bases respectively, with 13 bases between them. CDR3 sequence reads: CSASDGGELFF. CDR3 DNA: TGCAGTGCTTCGGACGGAGGAGAACTGTTTTTT.

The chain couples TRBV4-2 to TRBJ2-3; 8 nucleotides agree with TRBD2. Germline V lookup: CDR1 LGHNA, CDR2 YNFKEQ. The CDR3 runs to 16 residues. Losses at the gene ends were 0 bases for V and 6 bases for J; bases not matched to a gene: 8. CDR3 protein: CASSQDPGLGVDTQYF. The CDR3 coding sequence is TGTGCCAGCAGCCAAGATCCGGGACTAGGAGTCGATACGCAGTATTTT.

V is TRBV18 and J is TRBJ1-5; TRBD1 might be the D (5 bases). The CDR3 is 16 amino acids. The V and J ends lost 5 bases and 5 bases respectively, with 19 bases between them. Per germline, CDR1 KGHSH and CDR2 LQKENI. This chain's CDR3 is CASSAGQGQGYQPQHF. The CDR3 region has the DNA TGTGCCAGCTCAGCGGGGCAGGGCCAAGGTTATCAGCCCCAGCATTTT. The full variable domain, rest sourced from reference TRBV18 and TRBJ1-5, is NAGVMQNPRHLVRRRGQEARLRCSPMKGHSHVYWYRQLPEEGLKFMVYLQKENIIDESGMPKERFSAEFPKEGPSILRIQQVVRGDSAAYFCASSAGQGQGYQPQHFGDGTRLSIL.

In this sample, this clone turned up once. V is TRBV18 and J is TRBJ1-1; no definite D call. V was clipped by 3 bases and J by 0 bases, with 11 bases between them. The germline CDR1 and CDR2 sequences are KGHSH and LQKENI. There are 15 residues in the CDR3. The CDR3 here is CASSPSAGMNTEAFF. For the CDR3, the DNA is TGTGCCAGCTCACCTAGCGCCGGGATGAACACTGAAGCTTTCTTT.

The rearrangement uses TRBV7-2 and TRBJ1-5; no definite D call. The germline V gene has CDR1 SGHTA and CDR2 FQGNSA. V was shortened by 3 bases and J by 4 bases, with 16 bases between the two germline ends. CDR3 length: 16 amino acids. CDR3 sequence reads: CASSFLGGRINQPQHF. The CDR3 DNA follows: TGTGCCAGCAGCTTCCTAGGAGGGCGGATAAATCAGCCCCAGCATTTT.

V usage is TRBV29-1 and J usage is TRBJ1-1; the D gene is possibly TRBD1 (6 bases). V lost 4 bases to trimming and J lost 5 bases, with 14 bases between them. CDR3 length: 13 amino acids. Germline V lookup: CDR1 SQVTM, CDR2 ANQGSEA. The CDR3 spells CSVGGQPGTEAFF. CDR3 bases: TGCAGCGTTGGAGGACAGCCGGGGACTGAAGCTTTCTTT.

This chain's CDR3 is CATSDLPDNRDRGIPLKPQHF. CDR3 DNA: TGTGCCACCAGTGATTTGCCCGACAACCGGGACAGGGGGATTCCCCTCAAGCCCCAGCATTTT. V and J are TRBV24-1 and TRBJ1-5, with 11 bases aligning to TRBD1. CDR3 length equals 21 residues. Trimming took 0 bases from V and 8 from J; bases not matched to a gene: 20. Germline CDR1 is KGHDR and CDR2 is SFDVKD.

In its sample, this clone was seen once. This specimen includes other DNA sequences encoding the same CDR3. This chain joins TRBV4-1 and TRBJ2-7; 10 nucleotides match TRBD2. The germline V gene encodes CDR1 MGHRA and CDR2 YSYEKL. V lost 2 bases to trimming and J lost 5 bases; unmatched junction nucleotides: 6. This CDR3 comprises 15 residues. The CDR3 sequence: CASSQRLAGEDEQYF. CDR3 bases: TGCGCCAGCAGCCAAAGGCTAGCGGGAGAAGACGAGCAGTACTTC.

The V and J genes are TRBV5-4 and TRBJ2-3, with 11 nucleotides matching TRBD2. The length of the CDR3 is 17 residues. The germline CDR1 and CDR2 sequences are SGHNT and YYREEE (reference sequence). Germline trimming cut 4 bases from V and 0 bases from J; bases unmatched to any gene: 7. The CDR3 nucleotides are TGTGCCAGCAGCCTTAAGCTAGCGGGGGGTAGCACAGATACGCAGTATTTT. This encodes CASSLKLAGGSTDTQYF.

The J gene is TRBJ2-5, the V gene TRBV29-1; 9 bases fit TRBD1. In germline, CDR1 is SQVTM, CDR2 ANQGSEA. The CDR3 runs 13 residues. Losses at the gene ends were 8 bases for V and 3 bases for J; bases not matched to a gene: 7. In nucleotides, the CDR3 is TGCAGCCATAGAGGGGACAGGGAAGAGACCCAGTACTTC. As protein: CSHRGDREETQYF.

CDR3 residues: CASSYGTGGVYEQYF. CDR3 in DNA: TGTGCCAGCAGCTACGGGACAGGGGGGGTTTACGAGCAGTACTTC. The rearrangement joins TRBV7-2 to TRBJ2-7, with 11 bases identical to TRBD1. This CDR3 is built from 15 residues. V shed 4 bases, J shed 4 bases, and the junction held 6 bases outside the gene matches. Germline V gives CDR1 SGHTA, CDR2 FQGNSA.

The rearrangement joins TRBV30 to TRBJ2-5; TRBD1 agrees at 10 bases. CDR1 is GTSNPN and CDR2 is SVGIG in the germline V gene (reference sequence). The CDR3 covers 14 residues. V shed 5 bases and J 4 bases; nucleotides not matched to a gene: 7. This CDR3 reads CAWDGTGVSETQYF. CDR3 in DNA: TGTGCCTGGGACGGGACAGGGGTTTCAGAGACCCAGTACTTC.

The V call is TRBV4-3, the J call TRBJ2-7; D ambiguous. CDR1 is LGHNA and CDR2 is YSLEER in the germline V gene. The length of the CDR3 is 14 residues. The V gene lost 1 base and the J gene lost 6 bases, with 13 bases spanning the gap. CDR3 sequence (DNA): TGCGCCAGCAGCCAAGCTGCAGGTGAATTCGAGCAGTACTTC. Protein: CASSQAAGEFEQYF.

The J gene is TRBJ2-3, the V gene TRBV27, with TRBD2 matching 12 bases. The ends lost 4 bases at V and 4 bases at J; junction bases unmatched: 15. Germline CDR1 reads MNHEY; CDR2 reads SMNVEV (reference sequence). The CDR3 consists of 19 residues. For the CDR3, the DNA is TGTGCCAGCAGTTCGGTTCTAGCGGGGGGGTCGGGTAGGCCAGATACGCAGTATTTT. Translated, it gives CASSSVLAGGSGRPDTQYF.

CDR3: CASSPDRGEQFF. CDR3 DNA: TGTGCCAGCAGCCCGGACAGGGGTGAGCAGTTCTTC. The J gene is TRBJ2-1, the V gene TRBV7-3; 9 nucleotides align to TRBD1. This CDR3 comprises 12 residues. Losses at the gene ends were 5 bases for V and 9 bases for J; bases not matched to a gene: 2. Germline CDR1 is SGHTA and CDR2 is FQGTGA. Using reference TRBV7-3 and TRBJ2-1 for the parts outside the CDR3, the full variable domain is GAGVSQTPSNKVTEKGKYVELRCDPISGHTALYWYRQSLGQGPEFLIYFQGTGAADDSGLPNDRFFAVRPEGSVSTLKIQRTERGDSAVYLCASSPDRGEQFFGPGTRLTVL.

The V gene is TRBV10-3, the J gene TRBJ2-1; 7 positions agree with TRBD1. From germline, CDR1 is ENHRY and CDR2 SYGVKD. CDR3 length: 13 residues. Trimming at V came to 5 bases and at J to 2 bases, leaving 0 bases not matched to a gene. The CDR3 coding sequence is TGTGCCATCAGTCAGGGGGCCTACAATGAGCAGTTCTTC. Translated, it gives CAISQGAYNEQFF.

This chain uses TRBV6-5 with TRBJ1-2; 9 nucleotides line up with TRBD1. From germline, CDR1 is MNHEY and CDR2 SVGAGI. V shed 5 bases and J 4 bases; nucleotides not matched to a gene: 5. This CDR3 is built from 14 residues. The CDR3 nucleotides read TGTGCCAGCAGTCCGAACAGGGGGCCCTATGGCTACACCTTC. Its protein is CASSPNRGPYGYTF.

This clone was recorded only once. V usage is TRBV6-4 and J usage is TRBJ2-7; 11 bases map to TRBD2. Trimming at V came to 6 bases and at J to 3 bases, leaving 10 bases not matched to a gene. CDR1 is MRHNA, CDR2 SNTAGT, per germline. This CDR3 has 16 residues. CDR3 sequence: CASSAGLAGNNYEQYF. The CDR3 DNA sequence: TGTGCCAGCAGCGCAGGACTAGCGGGCAATAACTACGAGCAGTACTTC.